Shown below are 26 T cell receptor beta chains from a single sample sequenced in a study of vaccination and CD4 T cells after COVID-19. The assay that was used to sequence DNA from cultured CD4+ T cells was the Oncomine TCR Beta short-read assay. TCRdb re-derived calls from the PCR reads in MiXCR, one entry per CDR3 protein. The data hold more than 3,500 distinct CDR3 sequences, with 17% observed a single time. Treatment indicated: 10-day PBMC culture with coronavirus spike peptide pools or control peptides (ViraFEST assay). Antigens for these TCRs are unknown. What was sequenced was CD4+ T cells from blood, cultured in vitro. These receptors all come from a human donor who had recovered from COVID-19.

On this clonotype itself: A much more abundant neighbour one base away suggests this may be a read error. The chain links TRBV5-4 to TRBJ2-7; D possibly corresponds to TRBD2 (5 bases). V lost 4 bases and J 2 bases, leaving 13 bases between the germline ends. The CDR3 sequence is 14 residues long. The germline CDR1 and CDR2 sequences are SGHNT and YYREEE (reference sequence). The CDR3 nucleotides are TGTGCCAGCAGCGCGGACTCGAGCCCCTACGAGCAGTACTTC. It translates to CASSADSSPYEQYF. Full variable domain (missing parts from reference TRBV5-4 and TRBJ2-7): ETGVTQSPTHLIKTRGQQVTLRCSSQSGHNTVSWYQQALGQGPQFIFQYYREEENGRGNFPPRFSGLQFPNYSSELNVNALELDDSALYLCASSADSSPYEQYFGPGTRLTVT.

By share of the sample, this clonotype is medium-sized. The CDR3 region has the DNA TGTGCCAGCAGTGAATTTAAGGGTGATAATTCACCCCTCCACTTT. It yields the protein CASSEFKGDNSPLHF. V and J are TRBV25-1 and TRBJ1-6, with no clear D. V was cut by 1 base and J by 5 bases, with 9 bases left in between. The germline V gene has CDR1 MGHDK and CDR2 SYGVNS. This CDR3 is 15 amino acids long.

The chain carries TRBV9 and TRBJ2-3; D not resolved. Germline V gene lookup returns CDR1 SGDLS and CDR2 YYNGEE. The V gene lost 2 bases and the J gene lost 2 bases, with 9 bases spanning the gap. This CDR3 is 14 amino acids long. CDR3: CASSVQANTDTQYF. The DNA for the CDR3 is TGTGCCAGCAGCGTCCAGGCTAACACAGATACGCAGTATTTT.

This chain connects TRBV27 to TRBJ1-4, with a possible D match to TRBD1 (6 bases). Germline V gene sequence: CDR1 MNHEY, CDR2 SMNVEV (reference sequence). The CDR3 covers 16 residues. V was cut by 5 bases and J by 7 bases, with 20 bases left in between. This CDR3 reads CASSRKWRGQGEKLFF. CDR3 DNA: TGTGCCAGCAGTAGAAAATGGCGGGGGCAGGGTGAAAAACTGTTTTTT.

This clonotype counts as medium-sized. CDR3 nucleotides: TGTGCCAGCGCCCATGGGAATCAAAACACTGAAGCTTTCTTT. Translated, it gives CASAHGNQNTEAFF. V is TRBV6-2 or TRBV6-3 and J is TRBJ1-1, with D unresolved. This CDR3 comprises 14 residues. Trimming shortened V by 8 bases and J by 2 bases, and 15 bases separated the two germline ends. The germline gives CDR1 MNHEY, CDR2 SVGEGT.

The rearrangement joins TRBV2 to TRBJ1-1; D ambiguous. The CDR3 loop spans 13 amino acids. V was clipped by 4 bases and J by 3 bases, with 9 bases between them. CDR1 and CDR2 (germline): SNHLY, FYNNEI. The CDR3, as DNA: TGTGCCAGCAGTGTTAGGTTGGACACTGAAGCTTTCTTT. It yields the protein CASSVRLDTEAFF.

The CDR3 region is CASSLVPLSSGGEETQYF. The DNA for the CDR3 is TGCGCCAGCAGCTTGGTCCCGCTGTCTAGCGGGGGGGAAGAGACCCAGTACTTC. The chain combines TRBV5-1 with TRBJ2-5; 12 bases are shared with TRBD2. Germline V gene lookup returns CDR1 SGHRS and CDR2 YFSETQ. Trimming removed 0 bases from V and 3 bases from J; junction bases left unmatched: 9. The CDR3 spans 18 residues.

This clonotype came up a few times. The genes are TRBV12-3 or TRBV12-4 and TRBJ1-2; D may be TRBD1 (5 bases). V was cut by 6 bases and J by 7 bases, with 12 bases left in between. The CDR3 loop spans 12 amino acids. The CDR3 is CASRPEQAGYTF. CDR3 coding DNA: TGTGCCAGCAGGCCGGAACAGGCTGGCTACACCTTC.

There are a few counts of this clonotype. The rearrangement joins TRBV11-2 to TRBJ1-3; D is ambiguous. The CDR3 has 13 amino acids. Germline CDR1 is SGHAT and CDR2 is FQNNGV. Trimming pared 4 bases from V and 4 bases from J, leaving 8 bases between. CDR3 amino acids: CASSWSVGNTIYF. DNA for the CDR3: TGTGCCAGCAGCTGGTCAGTAGGAAACACCATATATTTT. The entire variable domain, with the rest obtained from reference TRBV11-2 and TRBJ1-3, is as follows: EAGVAQSPRYKIIEKRQSVAFWCNPISGHATLYWYQQILGQGPKLLIQFQNNGVVDDSQLPKDRFSAERLKGVDSTLKIQPAKLEDSAVYLCASSWSVGNTIYFGEGSWLTVV.

The gene calls are TRBV7-8 and TRBJ1-3; no definite D call. The CDR3 loop spans 16 amino acids. Germline V gene sequence: CDR1 SGHVS, CDR2 FQNEAQ. V dropped 1 base and J dropped 0 bases, with 10 bases sitting between them. The CDR3 DNA reads as TGTGCCAGCAGCTTAGTAGTGGCGGACTCTGGAAACACCATATATTTT. Protein: CASSLVVADSGNTIYF.

Note on this clonotype: A much larger clone is a single base away; this may be a read error. This chain links TRBV6-1 with TRBJ2-2; D is possibly TRBD2 (6 bases). There are 16 residues in the CDR3. Germline CDR1 reads MNHNS; CDR2 reads SASEGT. CDR3 loop: CASSRGGVMNTWELFF. The DNA for the CDR3 is TGTGCCAGCAGTAGGGGCGGGGTCATGAACACCTGGGAGCTGTTTTTT.

Within the sample, this clonotype is medium-sized (0.01 to 0.1%). The V call is TRBV20-1, the J call TRBJ2-1; D is perhaps TRBD1 (7 bases). Germline-derived CDR1 and CDR2 are DFQATT and SNEGSKA (reference sequence). With 5 bases removed from V and 9 bases from J, the gap between germline ends came to 17 bases. This CDR3 has 13 residues. The CDR3 nucleotides read TGCAGTGCTCGATCCCAGGGGGGCGGTGAGCAGTTCTTC. It is translated as CSARSQGGGEQFF.

J is TRBJ1-1 and V is TRBV7-9; no firm D call. Germline assignment: CDR1 SEHNR and CDR2 FQNEAQ (reference sequence). The germline V and J ends were trimmed by 4 bases and 1 base, with 10 bases remaining between them. This CDR3 has 14 residues. The CDR3 sequence is CASSWKGSNTEAFF. The CDR3 nucleotides are TGTGCCAGCAGCTGGAAGGGATCGAACACTGAAGCTTTCTTT.

This clonotype was seen more than once but under ten times. The J gene is TRBJ2-5, the V gene TRBV6-1, with D perhaps assigned TRBD1 or TRBD2 (5 bases each). V dropped 5 bases and J dropped 4 bases, with 14 bases sitting between them. Germline CDR1 reads MNHNS; CDR2 reads SASEGT. This CDR3 is 14 amino acids long. This CDR3 is CASSPRDGLETQYF. As DNA, the CDR3 is TGTGCCAGCAGTCCTCGGGACGGATTAGAGACCCAGTACTTC.

Relative to its sample, this clonotype is medium-sized. V and J are TRBV20-1 and TRBJ2-3; D is uncertain. The germline V and J ends were trimmed by 1 base and 6 bases, with 14 bases remaining between them. CDR3 length: 14 amino acids. Looked up from germline, CDR1 is DFQATT and CDR2 is SNEGSKA (reference sequence). Here the CDR3 reads CSARASSAPDTQYF. The CDR3 coding sequence is TGCAGTGCTAGAGCGAGTTCGGCTCCGGATACGCAGTATTTT.

Points on this clonotype: An end of the junction differs from the germline gene, which may be a read error. The chain employs TRBV20-1 and TRBJ1-1; TRBD1 is a possible D gene (6 bases). The germline gives CDR1 DFQATT, CDR2 SNEGSKA (reference sequence). The CDR3 totals 16 residues. CDR3 amino acids: CGASRWGGAGNTEAFF. The CDR3, as DNA: TGCGGTGCTAGCCGCTGGGGGGGGGCGGGGAACACTGAAGCTTTCTTT.

In its sample, this clonotype was seen a few times. The CDR3 reads CAWSPPRDRSNQPQHF. As DNA, the CDR3 is TGTGCCTGGAGCCCCCCCCGGGACAGATCCAATCAGCCCCAGCATTTT. The V call is TRBV30, the J call TRBJ1-5; 7 bases are shared with TRBD1. The CDR3 consists of 16 residues. Germline lookup yields CDR1 GTSNPN and CDR2 SVGIG (reference sequence). With 3 bases clipped from V and 3 bases from J, the junction kept 11 bases outside the gene matches. The whole variable domain, remainder taken from reference TRBV30 and TRBJ1-5, is SQTIHQWPATLVQPVGSPLSLECTVEGTSNPNLYWYRQAAGRGLQLLFYSVGIGQISSEVPQNLSASRPQDRQFILSSKKLLLSDSGFYLCAWSPPRDRSNQPQHFGDGTRLSIL.

This clonotype is classed as medium-sized. The CDR3: CASSIRARGANQPQHF. Here the CDR3 DNA reads TGTGCCAGTAGTATAAGGGCCAGGGGGGCCAATCAGCCCCAGCATTTT. This chain links TRBV19 with TRBJ1-5; 7 bases map to TRBD1. CDR3 length: 16 residues. Germline-derived CDR1 and CDR2 are LNHDA and SQIVND (reference sequence). V lost 2 bases and J lost 3; bases outside the gene matches: 7.

This clonotype has only a few counts. The chain joins TRBV20-1 to TRBJ1-4, with D possibly TRBD1 on 5 matching bases. V was trimmed by 1 base and J by 8 bases, leaving 14 bases between them. This CDR3 has 14 residues. Germline V gene data show CDR1 as DFQATT and CDR2 as SNEGSKA (reference sequence). CDR3 region: CSARGVGGAEKLFF. CDR3 sequence (DNA): TGCAGTGCTAGAGGGGTTGGGGGTGCAGAAAAACTGTTTTTT.

The sample holds a few counts of this clonotype. The CDR3 spells CAWSVGVQPQHF. CDR3 coding DNA: TGTGCCTGGAGTGTAGGCGTACAGCCCCAGCATTTT. The chain uses TRBV30 and TRBJ1-5; D gene unclear. Looked up from germline, CDR1 is GTSNPN and CDR2 is SVGIG (reference sequence). The germline V and J ends were trimmed by 0 bases and 7 bases, with 7 bases remaining between them. This CDR3 spans 12 amino acids.

Sample share makes this clonotype medium-sized. The J gene is TRBJ1-1, the V gene TRBV12-5; D gene ambiguous. In germline, CDR1 is LGHNT, CDR2 FRNRAP. V lost 1 base and J 11 bases, leaving 8 bases between the germline ends. The CDR3 spans 11 residues. The CDR3 loop is CASGLAVSAFF. DNA of the CDR3: TGTGCTAGTGGTTTGGCGGTTTCGGCTTTCTTT.

This clonotype was seen a handful of times. This chain uses TRBV6-2 or TRBV6-3 with TRBJ2-7, with D unclear. Trimming removed 5 bases at V and 2 bases at J, with 13 bases between. The CDR3 runs 14 residues. The germline gives CDR1 MNHEY, CDR2 SVGEGT. The chain's CDR3 is CASSDADPTYEQYF. Here the CDR3 DNA reads TGTGCCAGCAGTGATGCAGACCCGACCTACGAGCAGTACTTC.

As regards this clonotype: Given a much more abundant clone one base away, this may be a read error. V and J are TRBV12-3 or TRBV12-4 and TRBJ1-6, with D uncertain. The CDR3 spans 13 residues. The V end lost 10 bases, the J end lost 7 bases, and 14 bases lay between the germline ends. CDR3 in amino acids: CATSLLRNSPLHF. The CDR3, as DNA: TGTGCCACCAGCCTCCTCAGGAATTCACCCCTCCACTTT.

With respect to this clonotype: The junction and the germline gene differ at one end; a read error may be behind it. The rearrangement joins TRBV3-1 to TRBJ2-3; TRBD2 agrees at 8 bases. The CDR3 spans 16 residues. Germline loops: CDR1 LGHDT, CDR2 YNNKEL (reference sequence). The CDR3 protein is CAGSPRSGASTDTQYF. In DNA, the CDR3 is TGTGCCGGCAGCCCCCGTAGCGGGGCTAGCACAGATACGCAGTATTTT.

The chain carries TRBV18 and TRBJ2-5; D is perhaps TRBD1 (5 bases). Trimming stripped 2 bases from V and 1 base from J, with 5 bases between. Per the germline V gene, CDR1 is KGHSH and CDR2 is LQKENI. This CDR3 is built from 13 residues. The CDR3 nucleotides are TGTGCCAGCTCACCAGGGGCCCAAGAGACCCAGTACTTC. Its protein product is CASSPGAQETQYF. Looking up the rest from reference TRBV18 and TRBJ2-5 gives the full variable domain: NAGVMQNPRHLVRRRGQEARLRCSPMKGHSHVYWYRQLPEEGLKFMVYLQKENIIDESGMPKERFSAEFPKEGPSILRIQQVVRGDSAAYFCASSPGAQETQYFGPGTRLLVL.

This clonotype was seen only a few times. V and J are TRBV3-1 and TRBJ1-2; D remains ambiguous. There are 14 residues in the CDR3. Trimming removed 0 bases at V and 7 bases at J, with 12 bases between. Germline V gene sequence: CDR1 LGHDT, CDR2 YNNKEL (reference sequence). The chain's CDR3 is CASSQEGRGLGYTF. Written as DNA, the CDR3 is TGTGCCAGCAGCCAAGAGGGTCGCGGACTTGGCTACACCTTC.